This T cell receptor beta chain was sequenced during a study of T cell changes during pregnancy in multiple sclerosis. Clones were sequenced by immunoSEQ multiplex PCR, and TCRdb holds only the in-frame ones, with some missing. The sample consists of roughly 79,000 clones, around 95% of them appearing once. CDR1 and CDR2 (germline): LNHDA, SQIVND (reference sequence). The V segment lost 5 bases and the J segment 2 bases; nucleotides outside the gene matches: 5. This CDR3 contains 14 residues. Specimen: peripheral blood, collected in the second trimester of pregnancy. V and J are TRBV19 and TRBJ1-1; 7 nucleotides agree with TRBD1. The sequence was obtained from a female donor in good health, enrolled as a control in a pregnancy study. DNA for the CDR3: TGTGCCAGTAGTCGTGGGACAGATAACACTGAAGCTTTCTTT. It codes for CASSRGTDNTEAFF. Using reference TRBV19 and TRBJ1-1 for the parts outside the CDR3, the full variable domain is DGGITQSPKYLFRKEGQNVTLSCEQNLNHDAMYWYRQDPGQGLRLIYYSQIVNDFQKGDIAEGYSVSREKKESFPLTVTSAQKNPTAFYLCASSRGTDNTEAFFGQGTRLTVV.